This record covers a single T cell receptor beta chain. Study members were between roughly 18 and 100 years old and lived in 24 US regions. Membership in each cohort depended on participant-reported clinical history. The sample comes from a study of blood T cell repertoires in COVID-19. Study information: Italy, Spain and the United States were the sources of the convalescent and acute COVID-19 samples.

V was pared by 0 bases and J by 12 bases, with 12 bases between. The CDR3 consists of 12 residues. The V gene's germline CDR1 is LGHNT and CDR2 FRNRAP. Per the original data handling: Estimates of nucleated cell counts were drawn from the amplification of reference gene primers. Data came from immunoSEQ multiplex PCR; TCRdb stores just in-frame clones and leaves some out. That table furnishes V, J and clone size, whereas the DNA furnished D and trimming. The repertoire holds 200,000 or so clones, about four fifths seen once, with about 5.3% in the top ten. The clonotype comes from a woman aged 50 to 60 who had been exposed to COVID-19. The chain couples TRBV12-5 to TRBJ2-7; D possibly corresponds to TRBD1 (5 bases). The sample comprised PBMCs or T cells enriched from blood (not recorded which). The CDR3 nucleotides read TGTGCTAGTGGTTTGGTCAATGGGGCCCTGTACTTC. Residues: CASGLVNGALYF.